A single sample is the source of the 24 T cell receptor beta chains below, sequenced in a study of glioma-infiltrating T cells. Using RNA template, CDR3s of TCR alpha and beta were amplified with iRepertoire arm-PCR. In TCRdb, the multiplex PCR reads were re-called with MiXCR into one record per CDR3 protein. The data contain around 180,000 distinct CDR3 sequences, 43% of them singletons. Sequenced material: glioma tissue, nonneoplastic brain tissue, or PBMCs (not recorded which). The receptors stem from a human donor with low-grade glioma or glioblastoma, undergoing nonglioma brain surgery, or in good health (not recorded which).

This clonotype has more than one count but fewer than ten. With a much larger clone just one base away, this may be a read error. The genes are TRBV4-2 and TRBJ1-1; D gene unclear. CDR3 length equals 14 residues. The germline gives CDR1 LGHNA, CDR2 YNFKEQ. Trimming left V 0 bases short and J 1 base short, with 6 bases between. The CDR3 spells CASSQEPRNTEAFF. The CDR3, as DNA: TGTGCCAGCAGCCAAGAACCCAGGAACACTGAAGCTTTCTTT.

Worth noting for this clonotype: This may arise from a read error, as a much more abundant clone is one base away. The chain combines TRBV19 with TRBJ1-5; D might be TRBD1 (6 bases). Deletions cut 5 bases from V and 9 bases from J, with 14 bases between. The length of the CDR3 is 13 residues. Germline-derived CDR1 and CDR2 are LNHDA and SQIVND (reference sequence). The CDR3 sequence is CASSRDTAGPQHF. The CDR3 DNA reads as TGTGCCAGTAGTCGGGACACCGCCGGGCCCCAGCATTTT.

The J gene is TRBJ1-1, the V gene TRBV30, with 7 bases identical to TRBD1. J lost 10 bases, V lost 1 base, and 6 bases had no gene match. There are 12 residues in the CDR3. The germline V gene encodes CDR1 GTSNPN and CDR2 SVGIG (reference sequence). The CDR3 DNA reads TGTGCCTGGAGTGAGGGGGCCTGGGGAGCTTTCTTT. This sequence encodes CAWSEGAWGAFF.

Only a few counts were recorded for this clonotype. The chain recombines TRBV12-3 or TRBV12-4 with TRBJ2-7, with D perhaps being TRBD1 or TRBD2 (6 bases each). The V end was cut by 3 bases, the J end by 7 bases, with 16 bases between. CDR3 size: 14 residues. CDR3 loop: CASSLTGIGGEQYF. The CDR3 bases are TGTGCCAGCAGTTTGACAGGAATCGGGGGTGAGCAGTACTTC.

Regarding this clonotype: Germline and junction disagree at one end, which may indicate a read error. V usage is TRBV6-6 and J usage is TRBJ2-5; the D is unclear. Looked up from germline, CDR1 is MNHNY and CDR2 is SVGAGI (reference sequence). The length of the CDR3 is 14 residues. In DNA form, the CDR3 reads TGTGACAGCACTCGCCACTGTCTCCAAGAGACCCAGTACTTC. It codes for CDSTRHCLQETQYF.

The J gene is TRBJ2-7, the V gene TRBV28; TRBD2 matches at 9 bases. The CDR3 consists of 15 residues. CDR1 MDHEN and CDR2 SYDVKM come from the germline V gene. V was pared by 4 bases and J by 5 bases, with 9 bases of the junction left unmatched. CDR3 residues: CASSSTSGTSNEQYF. The CDR3 DNA reads as TGTGCCAGCAGTTCAACCTCCGGGACTAGCAACGAGCAGTACTTC. The full variable domain, rest sourced from reference TRBV28 and TRBJ2-7, is DVKVTQSSRYLVKRTGEKVFLECVQDMDHENMFWYRQDPGLGLRLIYFSYDVKMKEKGDIPEGYSVSREKKERFSLILESASTNQTSMYLCASSSTSGTSNEQYFGPGTRLTVT.

This chain joins TRBV25-1 and TRBJ2-7; TRBD2 matches 10 bases. CDR3 size: 16 residues. Germline V lookup: CDR1 MGHDK, CDR2 SYGVNS. The V gene end was trimmed by 0 bases and the J gene end by 5 bases; junction bases not matched to a gene: 7. The CDR3 loop is CASSEYRTSGVHEQYF. CDR3 bases: TGTGCCAGCAGTGAATATAGGACTAGCGGTGTGCACGAGCAGTACTTC.

This clonotype was seen ten or more times. The chain recombines TRBV27 with TRBJ2-5, with 9 bases lining up with TRBD1. The CDR3 length is 14 residues. V was clipped by 5 bases and J by 6 bases; unmatched bases: 7. CDR1 is MNHEY and CDR2 is SMNVEV in the germline V gene (reference sequence). The CDR3 DNA reads as TGTGCCAGCAGTCCCGGGACAGGGCAAAAGACCCAGTACTTC. Its protein product is CASSPGTGQKTQYF.

This clonotype was observed many times. J is TRBJ1-1 and V is TRBV4-1; D is perhaps TRBD1 (6 bases). The CDR3 is 15 amino acids. Trimming pared 4 bases from V and 3 bases from J, leaving 15 bases between. Germline lookup yields CDR1 MGHRA and CDR2 YSYEKL. CDR3 bases: TGCGCCAGCAGCCGAGGAGGGGGGGTGGACACTGAAGCTTTCTTT. It specifies CASSRGGGVDTEAFF.

The CDR3 sequence: CAWSLDTFEQYF. CDR3 nucleotides: TGTGCCTGGAGCCTGGACACGTTTGAGCAGTACTTC. This chain joins TRBV30 and TRBJ2-7; D is possibly TRBD1 (5 bases). CDR1 GTSNPN and CDR2 SVGIG come from the germline V gene (reference sequence). This CDR3 region has 12 residues. Trimming removed 3 bases from V and 7 bases from J, with 13 bases in between.

For this clonotype: It may be a read error: a sequence one base away is much more abundant. The V gene is TRBV28, the J gene TRBJ2-5; D is perhaps TRBD1 (5 bases). Germline V gene data show CDR1 as MDHEN and CDR2 as SYDVKM. V was trimmed by 2 bases and J by 4 bases, leaving 17 bases between them. This CDR3 has 16 amino acids. The CDR3 coding sequence is TGTGCCAGCAGTTTAGTTGGACAATCTAGAGTAGAGACCCAGTACTTC. This gives the protein CASSLVGQSRVETQYF.

Concerning this clonotype: A much larger clone lies a single base off, so this may be a read error. The J gene is TRBJ1-2, the V gene TRBV20-1; D not resolved. Per germline, CDR1 DFQATT and CDR2 SNEGSKA (reference sequence). Deletions cut 3 bases from V and 1 base from J, with 18 bases between. The CDR3 sequence is 16 residues long. The CDR3 protein is CSASEEGIVNNYGYTF. The CDR3 DNA reads as TGCAGTGCTAGTGAAGAGGGAATCGTCAATAACTATGGCTACACCTTC.

The chain links TRBV5-1 to TRBJ1-2, with 7 bases matching TRBD1. This CDR3 spans 18 amino acids. Germline V gives CDR1 SGHRS, CDR2 YFSETQ. J was trimmed by 4 bases and V by 0 bases; bases with no gene match: 15. CDR3 sequence: CASSLGAFVGQEVYGYTF. For the CDR3, the DNA is TGCGCCAGCAGCTTGGGCGCTTTTGTAGGACAGGAAGTCTATGGCTACACCTTC.

V usage is TRBV18 and J usage is TRBJ2-7, with TRBD2 matching over 8 bases. The CDR3 spans 15 residues. Germline V gene data show CDR1 as KGHSH and CDR2 as LQKENI. After removal of 8 bases from V and 6 bases from J, the junction contained 15 bases not matched to a gene. CDR3 bases: TGTGCCAGCAGCCCCCCGATAACTAGCGGTACCGAGCAGTACTTC. It codes for CASSPPITSGTEQYF. The variable domain in full, completed from reference TRBV18 and TRBJ2-7, reads NAGVMQNPRHLVRRRGQEARLRCSPMKGHSHVYWYRQLPEEGLKFMVYLQKENIIDESGMPKERFSAEFPKEGPSILRIQQVVRGDSAAYFCASSPPITSGTEQYFGPGTRLTVT.

At least ten counts were recorded for this clonotype. The rearrangement joins TRBV27 to TRBJ2-1; possibly TRBD2 for D (5 bases). This CDR3 comprises 14 residues. Per germline, CDR1 MNHEY and CDR2 SMNVEV (reference sequence). Trimming cost V 2 bases and J 8 bases, with 13 bases left between them. The CDR3 sequence is CASSLRTPRDEQFF. The CDR3 nucleotides are TGTGCCAGCAGTTTAAGGACTCCGAGGGATGAGCAGTTCTTC.

The V and J genes are TRBV20-1 and TRBJ2-5; 11 bases align to TRBD2. V shed 6 bases, J shed 2 bases, and the junction held 11 bases outside the gene matches. The CDR3 covers 16 residues. Germline CDR1 and CDR2: DFQATT and SNEGSKA (reference sequence). The CDR3 nucleotides are TGCAGTGCCACCACCGGGACTAGCGGCGCGCAAGAGACCCAGTACTTC. Its protein is CSATTGTSGAQETQYF.

There are a few counts of this clonotype. The gene calls are TRBV29-1 and TRBJ2-2; D not resolved. CDR3 length equals 13 residues. The V end lost 3 bases, the J end lost 5 bases, and 10 bases lay between the germline ends. Germline CDR1 SQVTM, CDR2 ANQGSEA. CDR3 sequence reads: CSVDGVGTGELFF. DNA of the CDR3: TGCAGCGTTGATGGGGTGGGGACCGGGGAGCTGTTTTTT.

On this clonotype: A much larger clone is a single base away; this may be a read error. The CDR3 DNA reads as TGTGCCACTTTGAGTCCTGGCTTTGTGCAGTTCTTC. This codes for CATLSPGFVQFF. This chain uses TRBV28 with TRBJ2-1; D uncertain. V lost 10 bases and J lost 12, with 19 bases in between. Per germline, CDR1 MDHEN and CDR2 SYDVKM. The CDR3 is made up of 12 amino acids.

This clonotype has ten or more counts. At one end, the junction sequence differs from germline, possibly due to a read error. The V call is TRBV6-1, the J call TRBJ2-5; D could derive from TRBD1 or TRBD2 (5 bases each). The germline gives CDR1 MNHNS, CDR2 SASEGT. CDR3 size: 12 residues. DNA for the CDR3: TGTGCCAGCAAGGGGAGCGGAGAGACCCGGTACTTC. This gives the protein CASKGSGETRYF.

In this sample, this clonotype turned up many times. The rearrangement uses TRBV6-1 and TRBJ1-2; D might be TRBD1 (5 bases). V gave up 6 bases and J gave up 4 bases, with 12 bases separating them. Germline V lookup: CDR1 MNHNS, CDR2 SASEGT. The CDR3 length is 13 residues. The CDR3 coding sequence is TGTGCCAGCAGCAAACAGGATCCCTATGGCTACACCTTC. Encoded protein: CASSKQDPYGYTF.

This chain connects TRBV29-1 to TRBJ2-4; D remains unclear. Trimming left V 5 bases short and J 3 bases short, with 5 bases between. In germline, CDR1 is SQVTM, CDR2 ANQGSEA. The CDR3 spans 11 residues. As DNA, the CDR3 is TGCAGCGTTCTCGACAAAAACATTCAGTACTTC. It codes for CSVLDKNIQYF.

This clonotype has at least ten counts. V gene TRBV28 combines with J gene TRBJ2-7, with 11 nucleotides matching TRBD2. CDR1 is MDHEN, CDR2 SYDVKM, per germline. The length of the CDR3 is 16 residues. Unmatched junction bases numbered 10, after V lost 6 bases and J lost 3 bases. CDR3 in DNA: TGTGCCAGCAGCCGATCCGCGGGACTAGCGGTCTACGAGCAGTACTTC. Residues: CASSRSAGLAVYEQYF. The full variable domain, completed using reference TRBV28 and TRBJ2-7, is DVKVTQSSRYLVKRTGEKVFLECVQDMDHENMFWYRQDPGLGLRLIYFSYDVKMKEKGDIPEGYSVSREKKERFSLILESASTNQTSMYLCASSRSAGLAVYEQYFGPGTRLTVT.

To note about this clonotype: This may be a read error: a much more frequent sequence differs by one nucleotide. A read error is likely, as this CDR3 ends without the conserved phenylalanine or tryptophan. The genes are TRBV6-1 and TRBJ2-7; D is possibly TRBD1 (5 bases). Germline V gives CDR1 MNHNS, CDR2 SASEGT. Trimming removed 6 bases at V and 1 base at J, with 13 bases between. The CDR3 has 14 residues. The CDR3 loop is CASRRAGQSYEQYL. CDR3 nucleotide sequence: TGTGCCAGCAGGCGAGCAGGACAATCCTACGAGCAGTACCTC.

Worth noting for this clonotype: An end of the junction does not agree with germline; a read error may underlie this. The chain recombines TRBV3-1 with TRBJ2-2; TRBD2 agrees at 10 bases. Germline lookup yields CDR1 LGHDT and CDR2 YNNKEL (reference sequence). The CDR3 contains 18 residues. The CDR3 DNA sequence: TGTGCCAGCAGCCAACCTAGCGGGAGAACGGGACACACAGGGGAGCTGTTTTTT. Protein: CASSQPSGRTGHTGELFF.